Below are 26 T cell receptor beta chains sequenced from a single sample in a study of human T cells and chemical hapten exposure. TCRdb reprocessed the RACE reads via MiXCR and lists one record per CDR3 protein. The sample contains around 250,000 distinct CDR3 sequences, about 8.6% of which appear only once. Time point described: pre-sensitization, week 0. Described treatment: therapeutic diphenylcyclopropenone sensitization with weekly scalp DPC. Sequencing was performed on whole blood, taken in connection with sensitization to the hapten diphenylcyclopropenone (DPC). These receptors were obtained from a woman aged 40 to 50 with alopecia areata. Some clones in this sample may be carry-over from other donors' samples.

This clonotype came up once. This may stem from a read error, because a much larger clone lies one nucleotide away. The chain links TRBV4-2 to TRBJ1-3, with no clear D. Germline lookup yields CDR1 LGHNA and CDR2 YNFKEQ. The V gene lost 3 bases and the J gene lost 0 bases, with 9 bases spanning the gap. This CDR3 region has 15 residues. CDR3 nucleotide sequence: TGTGCCAGCAGCCACGGGGAAGGCTCTGGAAACACCATATATTTT. It specifies CASSHGEGSGNTIYF.

This clonotype was detected ten times or more. V is TRBV28 and J is TRBJ1-3, with D hard to call. From germline, CDR1 is MDHEN and CDR2 SYDVKM. V lost 3 bases to trimming and J lost 3 bases, with 3 bases between them. The length of the CDR3 is 12 residues. In DNA form, the CDR3 reads TGTGCCAGCAGTTTTAATGGAAACACCATATATTTT. The encoded protein is CASSFNGNTIYF.

In its sample, this clonotype was seen once. An end of the junction differs from the germline gene, which may be a read error. The chain is built from TRBV7-2 and TRBJ2-1, with TRBD1 as a possible D gene (6 bases). This CDR3 spans 14 amino acids. From germline, CDR1 is SGHTA and CDR2 FQGNSA. CDR3 bases: TGTGCCAGCAGCCCCGTCTGGACAGACAATGAACAGTTCTTC. It is translated as CASSPVWTDNEQFF.

There are a few counts of this clonotype. The chain employs TRBV6-5 and TRBJ2-3; 13 bases match TRBD2. The CDR3 extends over 18 amino acids. Germline CDR1 and CDR2: MNHEY and SVGAGI. V was pared by 6 bases and J by 6 bases, with 15 bases of the junction left unmatched. Here the CDR3 reads CASRSGLAGVFFSDTQYF. CDR3 bases: TGTGCCAGCAGGTCCGGACTAGCGGGAGTGTTTTTTTCGGATACGCAGTATTTT.

The chain has TRBV11-2 and TRBJ2-7; D assignment may be TRBD1 or TRBD2 (5 bases each). The V gene lost 5 bases and the J gene lost 3 bases, with 14 bases spanning the gap. The CDR3 consists of 14 residues. Per germline, CDR1 SGHAT and CDR2 FQNNGV. In DNA form, the CDR3 reads TGTGCCAGCAGCCCGCGCCGTGGGGGCTACGAGCAGTACTTC. Translation: CASSPRRGGYEQYF.

This chain uses TRBV5-5 with TRBJ1-1; D remains ambiguous. Trimming stripped 3 bases from V and 1 base from J, with 10 bases between. This CDR3 has 14 amino acids. Germline V gives CDR1 SGHKS, CDR2 YYEKEE (reference sequence). The CDR3 DNA sequence: TGTGCCAGCAGCTGGGCCAGGAAGAACACTGAAGCTTTCTTT. Its translation is CASSWARKNTEAFF. The entire variable domain, with the rest obtained from reference TRBV5-5 and TRBJ1-1, is as follows: DAGVTQSPTHLIKTRGQQVTLRCSPISGHKSVSWYQQVLGQGPQFIFQYYEKEERGRGNFPDRFSARQFPNYSSELNVNALLLGDSALYLCASSWARKNTEAFFGQGTRLTVV.

J is TRBJ2-1 and V is TRBV11-3; the D is unclear. Trimming stripped 2 bases from V and 12 bases from J, with 14 bases between. Looked up from germline, CDR1 is SGHNT and CDR2 is YENEEA. The CDR3 is 13 residues long. CDR3 nucleotides: TGTGCCAGCAGCTTAAGTCCGCTACGGATGCAGTTCTTC. Translated, it gives CASSLSPLRMQFF.

This clonotype was seen a handful of times. The chain employs TRBV7-8 and TRBJ2-1, with D tentatively TRBD1 (6 bases). CDR1 is SGHVS, CDR2 FQNEAQ, per germline. The CDR3 is 16 amino acids. With 1 base removed from V and 0 bases from J, the gap between germline ends came to 10 bases. For the CDR3, the DNA is TGTGCCAGCAGCTTAGAGGGGGTTCTCTCCTACAATGAGCAGTTCTTC. Its protein is CASSLEGVLSYNEQFF.

This clonotype was seen a few times. This rearrangement joins TRBV29-1 to TRBJ2-3, with a possible D match to TRBD2 (5 bases). V was cut by 7 bases and J by 5 bases, with 16 bases left in between. In germline, CDR1 is SQVTM, CDR2 ANQGSEA. The CDR3 contains 13 residues. This chain's CDR3 is CSAPASAGDTQYF. The CDR3 DNA follows: TGCAGCGCGCCCGCGTCCGCGGGAGATACGCAGTATTTT.

This chain connects TRBV7-2 to TRBJ1-1; 9 bases are shared with TRBD1. The CDR3 covers 14 residues. CDR1 is SGHTA, CDR2 FQGNSA, per germline. After removal of 4 bases from V and 10 bases from J, the junction contained 10 bases not matched to a gene. CDR3 in amino acids: CASSSGTGLIGAFF. For the CDR3, the DNA is TGTGCCAGCAGCTCAGGGACAGGGCTAATCGGAGCTTTCTTT.

The DNA for the CDR3 is TGCGCCAGCAGCGCGGCAGGGTATAGCAATCAGCCCCAGCATTTT. This sequence encodes CASSAAGYSNQPQHF. The V and J genes are TRBV5-1 and TRBJ1-5; the D gene is possibly TRBD1 (5 bases). CDR1 SGHRS and CDR2 YFSETQ come from the germline V gene. Trimming shortened V by 4 bases and J by 0 bases, and 11 bases separated the two germline ends. This CDR3 contains 15 residues.

This clonotype has more than one count but fewer than ten. The V call is TRBV5-1, the J call TRBJ1-4, with D maybe TRBD1 (5 bases). Trimming took off 4 bases at V and 4 bases at J, with 14 bases between the two ends. This CDR3 has 15 amino acids. Germline CDR1 is SGHRS and CDR2 is YFSETQ. The CDR3 is CASSVLGASNEKLFF. CDR3 in DNA: TGCGCCAGCAGCGTCCTAGGGGCTAGTAATGAAAAACTGTTTTTT. Together with reference TRBV5-1 and TRBJ1-4, the CDR3 gives the full variable domain: KAGVTQTPRYLIKTRGQQVTLSCSPISGHRSVSWYQQTPGQGLQFLFEYFSETQRNKGNFPGRFSGRQFSNSRSEMNVSTLELGDSALYLCASSVLGASNEKLFFGSGTQLSVL.

The chain combines TRBV5-1 with TRBJ1-1; D remains unclear. CDR3 length: 13 residues. V was clipped by 4 bases and J by 4 bases, with 11 bases between them. Germline V lookup: CDR1 SGHRS, CDR2 YFSETQ. The CDR3 sequence is CASSPGPFTEAFF. The CDR3 region has the DNA TGCGCCAGCAGCCCTGGCCCTTTCACTGAAGCTTTCTTT. Complete variable domain (other parts from reference TRBV5-1 and TRBJ1-1): KAGVTQTPRYLIKTRGQQVTLSCSPISGHRSVSWYQQTPGQGLQFLFEYFSETQRNKGNFPGRFSGRQFSNSRSEMNVSTLELGDSALYLCASSPGPFTEAFFGQGTRLTVV.

The chain uses TRBV10-3 and TRBJ2-3, with D hard to call. The germline V gene encodes CDR1 ENHRY and CDR2 SYGVKD. V was pared by 4 bases and J by 2 bases, with 7 bases between. The CDR3 covers 13 residues. The chain's CDR3 is CAISARNTDTQYF. CDR3 nucleotide sequence: TGTGCCATCAGTGCCCGGAACACAGATACGCAGTATTTT.

The gene calls are TRBV24-1 and TRBJ2-5; 12 nucleotides agree with TRBD2. There are 16 residues in the CDR3. The V gene end was trimmed by 4 bases and the J gene end by 5 bases; junction bases not matched to a gene: 7. Germline CDR1 and CDR2: KGHDR and SFDVKD. This chain's CDR3 is CATSDPRLAGAETQYF. The CDR3, as DNA: TGTGCCACCAGTGACCCCAGACTAGCGGGAGCGGAGACCCAGTACTTC.

This clonotype was seen a handful of times. This chain joins TRBV24-1 and TRBJ2-5; no firm D call. This CDR3 region has 13 residues. The ends were cut back, 8 bases at V and 2 bases at J, with 11 bases in the middle. Germline assignment: CDR1 KGHDR and CDR2 SFDVKD. CDR3 bases: TGTGCCACCACCGACTCAGCGCAAGAGACCCAGTACTTC. Translating it yields CATTDSAQETQYF.

This clonotype was seen only a few times. The chain has TRBV6-2 or TRBV6-3 and TRBJ2-6, with D unresolved. CDR1 and CDR2 from the germline V gene are MNHEY and SVGEGT. The CDR3 is 15 residues long. Trimming shortened V by 5 bases and J by 0 bases, and 8 bases separated the two germline ends. The DNA for the CDR3 is TGTGCCAGCAGTCGGGCCGTCTCTGGGGCCAACGTCCTGACTTTC. This translates into CASSRAVSGANVLTF.

This sequence joins TRBV12-3 or TRBV12-4 and TRBJ1-5; no clear D. The CDR3 is 15 residues long. Trimming stripped 5 bases from V and 0 bases from J, with 11 bases between. The CDR3 region is CASSASFNSNQPQHF. The CDR3 nucleotides read TGTGCCAGCAGTGCATCTTTCAATAGCAATCAGCCCCAGCATTTT.

This clonotype was seen a handful of times. The J gene is TRBJ2-5, the V gene TRBV28; TRBD1 agrees at 9 bases. The CDR3 sequence is 14 residues long. V lost 7 bases to trimming and J lost 6 bases; unmatched junction nucleotides: 9. Germline CDR1 is MDHEN and CDR2 is SYDVKM. The CDR3 protein is CASTPGTGIQTQYF. The CDR3 DNA reads TGTGCCAGCACGCCTGGGACAGGGATACAGACCCAGTACTTC.

This clonotype was recorded at least ten times. V usage is TRBV3-1 and J usage is TRBJ1-5; possible D gene TRBD1, 6 bases. Germline V gene data show CDR1 as LGHDT and CDR2 as YNNKEL (reference sequence). V was trimmed by 1 base and J by 7 bases, leaving 11 bases between them. The CDR3 sequence is 14 residues long. The CDR3 sequence: CASSQAGAGQPQHF. In DNA, the CDR3 is TGTGCCAGCAGCCAAGCGGGGGCAGGGCAGCCCCAGCATTTT.

This clonotype was seen more than once but under ten times. The chain has TRBV6-2 or TRBV6-3 and TRBJ2-7, with 11 bases identical to TRBD1. The ends lost 8 bases at V and 7 bases at J; junction bases unmatched: 10. Germline CDR1 reads MNHEY; CDR2 reads SVGEGT. This CDR3 region has 14 residues. The CDR3 reads CASGIGTGGGEQYF. The CDR3 coding sequence is TGTGCCAGCGGAATCGGGACAGGGGGTGGAGAGCAGTACTTC.

J is TRBJ2-3 and V is TRBV6-5, with a possible D match to TRBD2 (5 bases). Germline CDR1 MNHEY, CDR2 SVGAGI. V dropped 7 bases and J dropped 3 bases, with 14 bases sitting between them. The CDR3 runs to 14 residues. The CDR3 loop reads CASTAAGRTDTQYF. Here the CDR3 DNA reads TGTGCCAGCACGGCCGCGGGCAGGACAGATACGCAGTATTTT.

The chain recombines TRBV7-9 with TRBJ2-7, with 12 bases that match TRBD2. The V and J ends lost 0 bases and 10 bases, in that order; junction bases with no gene match: 10. The CDR3 is 16 residues long. Per the germline V gene, CDR1 is SEHNR and CDR2 is FQNEAQ (reference sequence). CDR3 protein: CASSLATSGRGDRQYF. For the CDR3, the DNA is TGTGCCAGCAGCTTAGCGACTAGCGGGAGAGGGGATCGCCAGTACTTC.

This clonotype was counted a few times. V and J are TRBV4-2 and TRBJ2-7, with D possibly matching TRBD2 (5 bases). The V gene's germline CDR1 is LGHNA and CDR2 YNFKEQ. This CDR3 contains 15 residues. Trimming shortened V by 0 bases and J by 2 bases, and 11 bases separated the two germline ends. CDR3 sequence: CASSQDRGAAYEQYF. The CDR3 coding sequence is TGTGCCAGCAGCCAAGACCGGGGTGCGGCCTACGAGCAGTACTTC.

The rearrangement uses TRBV28 and TRBJ1-4; D may be TRBD1 (5 bases). V gave up 10 bases and J gave up 0 bases, with 12 bases separating them. The CDR3 is made up of 14 amino acids. Germline V gives CDR1 MDHEN, CDR2 SYDVKM. This CDR3 is CATTRGATNEKLFF. CDR3 coding DNA: TGTGCCACCACAAGGGGTGCAACTAATGAAAAACTGTTTTTT. Full variable domain (outside the CDR3, taken from reference TRBV28 and TRBJ1-4): DVKVTQSSRYLVKRTGEKVFLECVQDMDHENMFWYRQDPGLGLRLIYFSYDVKMKEKGDIPEGYSVSREKKERFSLILESASTNQTSMYLCATTRGATNEKLFFGSGTQLSVL.

The rearrangement links TRBV6-1 to TRBJ2-3; a weak D match, TRBD2 (6 bases). The CDR3 runs to 13 residues. Germline-derived CDR1 and CDR2 are MNHNS and SASEGT. Trimming took off 2 bases at V and 6 bases at J, with 9 bases between the two ends. In nucleotides, the CDR3 is TGTGCCAGCAGTGAAAGGAGGGCCGATACGCAGTATTTT. Translating it yields CASSERRADTQYF.